These 16 T cell receptor beta chains originate from one sample sequenced in a study of persistence of HIV-infected CD4 T cells. The antigens for these receptors are not known. Lysates of CMV-infected fibroblasts at 10 ug/mL stimulated these cells. Sorted nonresponding memory CD4+ T cells were CD40L-negative, CD69-negative, CD45RO-high. The libraries were made with immunoSEQ version 4 in survey mode. This table comes from immunoSEQ multiplex PCR, and its TCRdb copy is limited to in-frame clones, with some not included. The sample holds tens of thousands of clones; around 80% are singletons and the top ten take over 0.8%. This material consisted of CD4+ T cells sorted from PBMCs after approximately 19-hour stimulation, taken from a patient who received antiretroviral therapy. The receptors shown here come from an adult woman with HIV who was CMV-seropositive.

This chain connects TRBV6-1 to TRBJ1-1; 7 bases map to TRBD1. This CDR3 contains 13 residues. CDR1 and CDR2 from the germline V gene are MNHNS and SASEGT. Losses at the gene ends were 3 bases for V and 7 bases for J; bases not matched to a gene: 5. The CDR3 loop reads CASSDLRDSEAFF. CDR3 bases: TGTGCCAGCAGTGATCTGCGGGACAGTGAAGCTTTCTTT.

This clone was seen only a few times. The CDR3 bases are TGCAGCGTTGTGGAATTGCCGGGGGAGACCCAGTACTTC. Translated: CSVVELPGETQYF. The chain employs TRBV29-1 and TRBJ2-5; D perhaps matches TRBD2 (5 bases). Trimming shortened V by 4 bases and J by 5 bases, and 14 bases separated the two germline ends. From germline, CDR1 is SQVTM and CDR2 ANQGSEA. This CDR3 has 13 residues.

The chain joins TRBV6-5 to TRBJ2-3; 8 bases are a match to TRBD1. The CDR3 runs 13 residues. CDR1 MNHEY and CDR2 SVGAGI come from the germline V gene. Trimming at V came to 6 bases and at J to 9 bases, leaving 8 bases not matched to a gene. In nucleotides, the CDR3 is TGTGCCAGCAGGCCCGGGACAGGTTCGACGCAGTATTTT. This codes for CASRPGTGSTQYF.

Written as DNA, the CDR3 is TGTGCCAGCAGTGTAAGGACACATAACTATGGCTACACCTTC. It encodes CASSVRTHNYGYTF. The chain recombines TRBV2 with TRBJ1-2, with D possibly matching TRBD1 (5 bases). Germline values: CDR1 SNHLY, CDR2 FYNNEI. The V end was cut by 4 bases, the J end by 1 base, with 10 bases between. This CDR3 contains 14 residues.

The chain joins TRBV3-1 (or the pseudogene TRBV3-2) to TRBJ2-6, with a possible D match to TRBD2 (6 bases). Germline V gene lookup returns CDR1 LGHDT and CDR2 YNNKEL (reference sequence). Trimming took 4 bases from V and 0 from J, leaving 13 bases between them. CDR3 length: 17 amino acids. The CDR3 DNA follows: TGTGCCAGCAGCCTTCGGAGGGGCCGCTCTGGGGCCAACGTCCTGACTTTC. Protein sequence: CASSLRRGRSGANVLTF.

The J gene is TRBJ1-1, the V gene TRBV4-1, with no clear D. Germline V CDR1 and CDR2: MGHRA, YSYEKL. Trimming cost V 0 bases and J 5 bases, with 16 bases left between them. CDR3 length: 16 amino acids. This chain's CDR3 is CASSQDLRGYRTEAFF. CDR3 DNA: TGCGCCAGCAGCCAAGATCTTCGGGGTTATAGAACTGAAGCTTTCTTT.

The count of this clone is one. The chain carries TRBV2 and TRBJ1-2; D unresolved. CDR1 is SNHLY and CDR2 is FYNNEI in the germline V gene. The CDR3 is 14 residues long. Trimming shortened V by 6 bases and J by 1 base, and 12 bases separated the two germline ends. The CDR3 DNA reads TGTGCCAGCAGGCCGGCACAGCTTAACTATGGCTACACCTTC. It yields the protein CASRPAQLNYGYTF.

This sequence joins TRBV1 and TRBJ2-5. TRBV1 represents a pseudogene. The CDR3 covers 16 residues. This CDR3 is CTSSDRGGGPQETQYF. The CDR3 DNA follows: TGCACCAGCAGCGACAGGGGCGGGGGGCCCCAAGAGACCCAGTACTTC.

This chain uses TRBV9 with TRBJ2-5; TRBD2 is a possible D gene (6 bases). Germline values: CDR1 SGDLS, CDR2 YYNGEE. CDR3 length equals 15 residues. V was pared by 0 bases and J by 1 base, with 10 bases between. CDR3 residues: CASSVGRVRQETQYF. Written as DNA, the CDR3 is TGTGCCAGCAGCGTAGGGAGGGTACGCCAAGAGACCCAGTACTTC.

V usage is TRBV7-6 and J usage is TRBJ2-7; D might be TRBD1 (5 bases). The CDR3 is made up of 14 amino acids. The V gene's germline CDR1 is SGHVS and CDR2 FNYEAQ. Trimming left V 5 bases short and J 2 bases short, with 13 bases between. The CDR3 is CASSVGQGPYEQYV. The CDR3, as DNA: TGTGCCAGCAGCGTCGGTCAGGGCCCCTACGAGCAGTACGTC.

Turning to this clone: Different DNA sequences within this sample yield the same CDR3. The chain links TRBV3-1 (or the pseudogene TRBV3-2) to TRBJ1-2, with a weak D call TRBD1 (5 bases). Germline loops: CDR1 LGHDT, CDR2 YNNKEL (reference sequence). This CDR3 has 14 amino acids. V was cut by 3 bases and J by 3 bases, with 11 bases left in between. The CDR3 DNA reads TGTGCCAGCAGCCAGGCAGGGCGCGACTATGGCTACACCTTC. It codes for CASSQAGRDYGYTF.

This clone was recorded a few times. The rearrangement joins TRBV7-3 to TRBJ1-1; TRBD1 aligns across 7 bases. V trimming: 5 bases; J trimming: 1 base; junction bases outside the gene matches: 4. The CDR3 is made up of 14 amino acids. Germline V lookup: CDR1 SGHTA, CDR2 FQGTGA. CDR3 bases: TGTGCCAGCAGCGAGACAGGGTGGAACACTGAAGCTTTCTTT. Translated: CASSETGWNTEAFF.

The rearrangement links TRBV6-5 to TRBJ1-1; 8 bases are shared with TRBD1. The junction had 8 bases not matched to a gene; V was cut back by 8 bases and J by 0 bases. The CDR3 is made up of 15 amino acids. Germline CDR1 reads MNHEY; CDR2 reads SVGAGI. The CDR3 spells CASRQGSMVNTEAFF. CDR3 nucleotides: TGTGCCAGCCGACAGGGGTCGATGGTGAACACTGAAGCTTTCTTT.

The V and J genes are TRBV2 and TRBJ2-5, with TRBD2 matching 8 bases. Germline V gene data show CDR1 as SNHLY and CDR2 as FYNNEI. The CDR3 extends over 15 amino acids. V gave up 6 bases and J gave up 4 bases; unmatched junction bases: 10. The CDR3 is CASRRQTSDRETQYF. CDR3 coding DNA: TGTGCCAGCAGACGACAGACTAGCGATCGAGAGACCCAGTACTTC.

The chain carries TRBV19 and TRBJ2-2; perhaps D is TRBD1 or TRBD2 (7 bases each). V lost 9 bases to trimming and J lost 5 bases, with 16 bases between them. Germline V lookup: CDR1 LNHDA, CDR2 SQIVND (reference sequence). This CDR3 has 14 residues. The CDR3 protein is CASRSRGGTGELFF. CDR3 in DNA: TGTGCCAGCAGGAGCAGGGGGGGAACCGGGGAGCTGTTTTTT.

The V and J genes are TRBV15 and TRBJ2-1; 11 bases map to TRBD1. The CDR3 runs to 18 residues. With V trimmed by 0 bases and J by 4 bases, 8 bases remained unmatched. Germline CDR1 reads LNHNV; CDR2 reads YYDKDF (reference sequence). The CDR3 loop is CATSRESVGQGGYNEQFF. CDR3 nucleotides: TGTGCCACCAGCAGAGAGAGTGTGGGACAGGGGGGTTACAATGAGCAGTTCTTC.